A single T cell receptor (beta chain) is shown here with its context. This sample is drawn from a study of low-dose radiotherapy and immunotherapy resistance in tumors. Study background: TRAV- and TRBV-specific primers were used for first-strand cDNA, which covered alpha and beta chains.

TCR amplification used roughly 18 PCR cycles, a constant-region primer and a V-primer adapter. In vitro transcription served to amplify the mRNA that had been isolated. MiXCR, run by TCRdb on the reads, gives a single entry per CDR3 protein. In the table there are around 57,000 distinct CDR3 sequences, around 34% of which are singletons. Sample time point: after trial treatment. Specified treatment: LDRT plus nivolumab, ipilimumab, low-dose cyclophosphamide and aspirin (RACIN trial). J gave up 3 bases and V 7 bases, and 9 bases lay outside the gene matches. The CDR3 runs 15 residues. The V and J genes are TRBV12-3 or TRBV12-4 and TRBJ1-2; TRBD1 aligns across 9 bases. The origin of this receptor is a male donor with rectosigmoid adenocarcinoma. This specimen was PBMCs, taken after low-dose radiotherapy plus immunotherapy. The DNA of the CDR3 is TGTGCCAGCAATTACCCGGGACAGGGTCACTATGGCTACACCTTC. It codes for CASNYPGQGHYGYTF.